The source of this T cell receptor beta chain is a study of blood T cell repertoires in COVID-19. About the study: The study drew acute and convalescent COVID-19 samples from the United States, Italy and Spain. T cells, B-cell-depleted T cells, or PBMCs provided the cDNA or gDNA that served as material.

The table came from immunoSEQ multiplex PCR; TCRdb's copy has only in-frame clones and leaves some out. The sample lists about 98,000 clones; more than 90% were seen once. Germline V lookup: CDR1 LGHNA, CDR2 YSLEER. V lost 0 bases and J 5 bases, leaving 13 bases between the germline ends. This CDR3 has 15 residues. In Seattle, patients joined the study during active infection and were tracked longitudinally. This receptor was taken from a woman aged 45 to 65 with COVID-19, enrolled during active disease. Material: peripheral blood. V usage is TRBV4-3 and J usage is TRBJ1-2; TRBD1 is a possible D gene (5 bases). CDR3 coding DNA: TGCGCCAGCAGCCAAGAATCGGGGGTAGAGTATGGCTACACCTTC. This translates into CASSQESGVEYGYTF.